This T cell receptor (beta chain) derives from a study of T cell responses to AZD1222 COVID-19 vaccine. Study-wide results and caveats: Only six individuals given AZD1222 were seropositive at baseline. Receipt of two AZD1222 doses was followed by a rise in Spike-specific TCR breadth and depth.

Profiling relied on immunoSEQ multiplex PCR, and the TCRdb table lists in-frame clones only, not all of them. The table includes some 150,000 clones, 80% to 95% detected once. The sample holds one count of this clone. Its target is unknown. CDR3 length equals 20 residues. Germline CDR1 reads SGHRS; CDR2 reads YFSETQ. V shed 2 bases and J shed 0 bases, with 26 bases lying between them. The clonotype comes from an adult who received the AZD1222 COVID-19 vaccine. The chain joins TRBV5-1 to TRBJ1-1; perhaps TRBD1 as D (5 bases). Material: peripheral blood, obtained 28 days after the second AZD1222 dose. The CDR3 is CASSLEVGSGVLSLNTEAFF. The CDR3 nucleotides read TGCGCCAGCAGCTTAGAGGTTGGTTCGGGGGTGCTCTCGTTGAACACTGAAGCTTTCTTT.